This TCR beta chain was observed in a study of blood T cell repertoires in COVID-19. Germline CDR1 MDHEN, CDR2 SYDVKM. V lost 5 bases and J lost 4; bases outside the gene matches: 5. CDR3 length: 15 residues. Using immunoSEQ multiplex PCR, the repertoire was profiled, and TCRdb retains in-frame clones only, with some absent. Among about 220,000 clones listed, around 82% were seen once. V is TRBV28 and J is TRBJ1-2; TRBD1 matches at 12 bases. This TCR was sampled from a woman aged 60-75 years with acute or convalescent COVID-19. The sample taken for sequencing was peripheral blood. The CDR3 DNA reads TGTGCCAGCAGTCAGGGACAGGGGGCGATCTATGGCTACACCTTC. This encodes CASSQGQGAIYGYTF.